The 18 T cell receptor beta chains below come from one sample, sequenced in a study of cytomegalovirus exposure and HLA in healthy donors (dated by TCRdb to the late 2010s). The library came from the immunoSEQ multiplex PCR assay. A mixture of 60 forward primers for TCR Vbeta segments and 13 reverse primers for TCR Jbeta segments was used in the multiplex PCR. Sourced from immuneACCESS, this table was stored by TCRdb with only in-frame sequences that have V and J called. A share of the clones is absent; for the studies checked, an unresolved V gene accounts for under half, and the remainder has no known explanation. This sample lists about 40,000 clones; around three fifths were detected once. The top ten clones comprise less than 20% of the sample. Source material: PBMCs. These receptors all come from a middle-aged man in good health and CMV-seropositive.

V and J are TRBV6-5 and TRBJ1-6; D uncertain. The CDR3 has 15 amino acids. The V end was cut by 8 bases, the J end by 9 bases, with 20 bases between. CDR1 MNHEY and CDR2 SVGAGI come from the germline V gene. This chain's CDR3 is CASGPPGSSSSPLHF. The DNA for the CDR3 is TGTGCCAGCGGTCCCCCAGGTTCTTCAAGTTCACCCCTCCACTTT.

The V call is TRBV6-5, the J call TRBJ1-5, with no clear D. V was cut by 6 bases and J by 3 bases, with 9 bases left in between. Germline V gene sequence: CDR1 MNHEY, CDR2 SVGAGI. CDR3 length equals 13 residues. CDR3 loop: CASSPVHNQPQHF. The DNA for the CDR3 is TGTGCCAGCAGCCCGGTCCACAATCAGCCCCAGCATTTT.

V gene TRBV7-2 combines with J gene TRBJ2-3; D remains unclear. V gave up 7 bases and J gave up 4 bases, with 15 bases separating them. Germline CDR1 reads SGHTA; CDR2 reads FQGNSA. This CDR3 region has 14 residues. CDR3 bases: TGTGCCAGCAAAATGTCCGCTCTAGCAGATACGCAGTATTTT. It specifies CASKMSALADTQYF.

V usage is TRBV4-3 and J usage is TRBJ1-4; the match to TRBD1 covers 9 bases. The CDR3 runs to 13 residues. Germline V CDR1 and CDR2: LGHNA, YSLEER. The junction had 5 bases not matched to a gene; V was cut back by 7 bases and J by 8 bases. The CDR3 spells CASTRQGGEKLFF. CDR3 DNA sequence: TGCGCCAGCACTCGACAGGGGGGGGAAAAACTGTTTTTT.

CDR3 nucleotides: TGTGCAAGTCGCCTTAGGACAGCCGGGGGGAGCACAGATACGCAGTATTTT. This sequence encodes CASRLRTAGGSTDTQYF. The gene calls are TRBV12-2 and TRBJ2-3; TRBD2, the table's D call, lacks a check against the DNA. TRBV12-2 is classified as a pseudogene. The CDR3 runs 17 residues.

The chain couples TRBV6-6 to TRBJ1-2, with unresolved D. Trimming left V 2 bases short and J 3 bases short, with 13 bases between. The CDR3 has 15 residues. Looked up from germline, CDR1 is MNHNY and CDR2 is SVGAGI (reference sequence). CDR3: CASSYGDREDYGYTF. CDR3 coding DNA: TGTGCCAGCAGTTACGGAGATCGGGAGGACTATGGCTACACCTTC.

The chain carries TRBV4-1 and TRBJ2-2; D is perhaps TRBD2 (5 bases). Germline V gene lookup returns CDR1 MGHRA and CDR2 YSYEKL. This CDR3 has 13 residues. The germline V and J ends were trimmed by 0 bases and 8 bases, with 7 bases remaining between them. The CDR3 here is CASSQDGEGELFF. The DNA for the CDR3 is TGCGCCAGCAGCCAAGACGGGGAGGGGGAGCTGTTTTTT.

The CDR3 DNA follows: TGTGCCAGCAATCAACAGGGGGCCGGGGGACCCCTCCACTTT. Translated, it gives CASNQQGAGGPLHF. The chain couples TRBV2 to TRBJ1-6, with TRBD1 matching 9 bases. CDR1 and CDR2 (germline): SNHLY, FYNNEI. This CDR3 has 14 residues. The J segment lost 12 bases and the V segment lost 7 bases, leaving 10 bases of the junction unmatched.

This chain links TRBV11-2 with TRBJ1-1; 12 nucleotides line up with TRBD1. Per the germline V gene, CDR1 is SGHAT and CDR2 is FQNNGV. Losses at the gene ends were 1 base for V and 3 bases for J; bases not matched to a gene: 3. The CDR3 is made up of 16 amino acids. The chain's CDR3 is CASSLGGTGGYTEAFF. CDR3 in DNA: TGTGCCAGCAGCTTAGGTGGGACAGGGGGCTACACTGAAGCTTTCTTT.

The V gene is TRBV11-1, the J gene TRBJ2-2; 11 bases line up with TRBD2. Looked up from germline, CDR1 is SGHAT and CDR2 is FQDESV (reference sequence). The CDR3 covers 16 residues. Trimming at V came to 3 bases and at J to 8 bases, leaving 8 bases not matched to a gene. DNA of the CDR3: TGTGCCAGCAGCTTGGCTCGACTAGCGGGGCAAGGGGAGCTGTTTTTT. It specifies CASSLARLAGQGELFF.

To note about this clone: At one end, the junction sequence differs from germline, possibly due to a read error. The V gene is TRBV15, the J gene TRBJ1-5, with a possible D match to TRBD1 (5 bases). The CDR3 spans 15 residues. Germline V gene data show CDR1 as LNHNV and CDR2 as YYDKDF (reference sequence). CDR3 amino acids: CATSVKTVPNQPQHF. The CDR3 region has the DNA TGTGCCACCAGCGTAAAGACAGTTCCCAATCAACCCCAGCATTTT.

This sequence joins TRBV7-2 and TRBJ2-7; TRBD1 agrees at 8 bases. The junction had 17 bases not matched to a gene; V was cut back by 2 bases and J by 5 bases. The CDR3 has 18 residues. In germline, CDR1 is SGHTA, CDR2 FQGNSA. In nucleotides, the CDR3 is TGTGCCAGCAGCTTAAACAGAGGACAGGGCTTTTTTGGCCACGAGCAGTACTTC. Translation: CASSLNRGQGFFGHEQYF.

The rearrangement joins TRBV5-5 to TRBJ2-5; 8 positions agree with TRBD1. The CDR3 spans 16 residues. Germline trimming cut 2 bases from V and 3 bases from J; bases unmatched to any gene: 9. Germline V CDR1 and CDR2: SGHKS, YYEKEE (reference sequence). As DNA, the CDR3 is TGTGCCAGCAGCTTTAAACTGGACAGGGACAAAGAGACCCAGTACTTC. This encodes CASSFKLDRDKETQYF.

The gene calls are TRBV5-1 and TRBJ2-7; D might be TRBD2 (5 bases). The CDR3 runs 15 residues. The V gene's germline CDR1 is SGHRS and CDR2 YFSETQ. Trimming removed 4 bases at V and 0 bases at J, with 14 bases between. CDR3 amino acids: CASSPVSGSSYEQYF. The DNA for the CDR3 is TGCGCCAGCAGCCCCGTGAGCGGAAGCTCCTACGAGCAGTACTTC.

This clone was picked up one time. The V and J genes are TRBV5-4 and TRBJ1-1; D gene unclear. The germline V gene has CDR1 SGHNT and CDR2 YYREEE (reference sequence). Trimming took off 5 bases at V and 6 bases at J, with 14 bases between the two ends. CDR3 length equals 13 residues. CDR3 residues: CASSPPSVAEAFF. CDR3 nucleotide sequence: TGTGCCAGCAGTCCCCCCTCGGTGGCTGAAGCTTTCTTT.

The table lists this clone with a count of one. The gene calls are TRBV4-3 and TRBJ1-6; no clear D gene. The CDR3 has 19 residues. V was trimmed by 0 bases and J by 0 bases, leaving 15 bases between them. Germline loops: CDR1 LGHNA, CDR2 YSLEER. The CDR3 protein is CASSQDPPGASSYNSPLHF. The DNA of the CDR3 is TGCGCCAGCAGCCAAGATCCCCCAGGCGCGAGCTCCTATAATTCACCCCTCCACTTT.

In DNA form, the CDR3 reads TGTGCGCAAATGGGAGAAAATCAGCCCCAGCATTTT. Translating it yields CAQMGENQPQHF. The J gene is TRBJ1-5, the V gene TRBV19; no clear D. CDR3 length equals 12 residues. From germline, CDR1 is LNHDA and CDR2 SQIVND (reference sequence).

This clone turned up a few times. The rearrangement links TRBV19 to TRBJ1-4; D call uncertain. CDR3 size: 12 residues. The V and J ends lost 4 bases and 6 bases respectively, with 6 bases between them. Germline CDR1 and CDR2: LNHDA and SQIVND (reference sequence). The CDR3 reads CASSTSDEKLFF. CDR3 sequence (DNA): TGTGCCAGTAGTACATCAGATGAAAAACTGTTTTTT.